Following are 19 T cell receptor beta chains from one sample sequenced in a study of blood T cell repertoires in COVID-19. Method: immunoSEQ multiplex PCR; TCRdb's copy keeps in-frame clones and lacks some. The sample records around 300,000 clones, 90% being singletons. Sequencing used PBMCs or T cells enriched from blood (not recorded which). The receptors were sampled from a woman between 18 and 29 years old with acute COVID-19.

CDR3 in DNA: TGTGCCAGTACCCAAGCTGACAATCAGCCCCAGCATTTT. Amino acids: CASTQADNQPQHF. The V gene is TRBV19, the J gene TRBJ1-5, with D uncertain. The CDR3 spans 13 residues. Per germline, CDR1 LNHDA and CDR2 SQIVND (reference sequence). Trimming shortened V by 7 bases and J by 3 bases, and 10 bases separated the two germline ends. The entire variable domain, with the rest obtained from reference TRBV19 and TRBJ1-5, is as follows: DGGITQSPKYLFRKEGQNVTLSCEQNLNHDAMYWYRQDPGQGLRLIYYSQIVNDFQKGDIAEGYSVSREKKESFPLTVTSAQKNPTAFYLCASTQADNQPQHFGDGTRLSIL.

The V call is TRBV19, the J call TRBJ1-1, with D perhaps TRBD1 (6 bases). The CDR3 contains 16 residues. Trimming pared 1 base from V and 4 bases from J, leaving 16 bases between. The V gene's germline CDR1 is LNHDA and CDR2 SQIVND (reference sequence). As DNA, the CDR3 is TGTGCCAGTAGTATAGCCGGAGTATCAGGGGCCACTGAAGCTTTCTTT. Its translation is CASSIAGVSGATEAFF.

This chain joins TRBV28 and TRBJ2-7; TRBD2 agrees at 9 bases. In germline, CDR1 is MDHEN, CDR2 SYDVKM. The CDR3 is 14 residues long. V lost 3 bases to trimming and J lost 3 bases; unmatched junction nucleotides: 3. CDR3 amino acids: CASSFASGVYEQYF. CDR3 nucleotides: TGTGCCAGCAGTTTCGCTAGCGGGGTCTACGAGCAGTACTTC.

V is TRBV5-6 and J is TRBJ2-7; 14 bases match TRBD2. Germline V gives CDR1 SGHDT, CDR2 YYEEEE. The CDR3 covers 15 residues. V was clipped by 4 bases and J by 6 bases; unmatched bases: 6. The CDR3 is CASSPGLAGAREQYF. The CDR3 DNA reads TGTGCCAGCAGCCCGGGACTAGCGGGAGCGCGCGAGCAGTACTTC.

The V call is TRBV28, the J call TRBJ2-1; 8 nucleotides match TRBD2. Trimming at V came to 5 bases and at J to 3 bases, leaving 12 bases not matched to a gene. Germline V CDR1 and CDR2: MDHEN, SYDVKM. The CDR3 runs to 17 residues. The CDR3 DNA reads as TGTGCCAGCAGTCCACGGGCTAGCGGGTCCCTCTACAATGAGCAGTTCTTC. It codes for CASSPRASGSLYNEQFF.

This chain links TRBV14 with TRBJ2-1; the match to TRBD2 covers 12 bases. After removal of 5 bases from V and 4 bases from J, the junction contained 3 bases not matched to a gene. CDR3 size: 15 residues. CDR1 SGHDN and CDR2 FVKESK come from the germline V gene. The CDR3 region is CASSSGLAGYNEQFF. CDR3 nucleotide sequence: TGTGCCAGCAGCAGCGGACTAGCGGGGTACAATGAGCAGTTCTTC.

Comment on this clone: The same CDR3 also results from other DNA sequences found in this sample. The chain uses TRBV3-1 (or the pseudogene TRBV3-2) and TRBJ2-7; 9 bases fit TRBD1. Germline CDR1 and CDR2: LGHDT and YNNKEL (reference sequence). The trim removed 1 base at V and 4 bases at J, leaving 2 bases unmatched. This CDR3 comprises 14 residues. CDR3 nucleotides: TGTGCCAGCAGCCAAGGGACAGGGGCATACGAGCAGTACTTC. This codes for CASSQGTGAYEQYF.

This chain links TRBV27 with TRBJ2-3, with D perhaps TRBD2 (5 bases). The CDR3 length is 14 residues. Deletions cut 5 bases from V and 4 bases from J, with 13 bases between. In germline, CDR1 is MNHEY, CDR2 SMNVEV (reference sequence). The CDR3 region has the DNA TGTGCCAGCAGTGGTGATAACGGGGCAGATACGCAGTATTTT. It specifies CASSGDNGADTQYF.

The rearrangement uses TRBV27 and TRBJ1-3, with D perhaps TRBD1 (5 bases). CDR3 length: 13 amino acids. Germline V gene sequence: CDR1 MNHEY, CDR2 SMNVEV (reference sequence). V was trimmed by 2 bases and J by 3 bases, leaving 5 bases between them. The CDR3 DNA follows: TGTGCCAGCAGTTTAAGGGGTGGAAACACCATATATTTT. It yields the protein CASSLRGGNTIYF.

The chain uses TRBV24-1 and TRBJ2-2, with D maybe TRBD2 (5 bases). The germline V gene has CDR1 KGHDR and CDR2 SFDVKD. The CDR3 has 19 residues. V was pared by 1 base and J by 1 base, with 18 bases between. The CDR3 region has the DNA TGTGCCACCAGTGATTTCCAGGTCGCGGGCCCGGTGAACACCGGGGAGCTGTTTTTT. It encodes CATSDFQVAGPVNTGELFF.

The rearrangement uses TRBV9 and TRBJ1-4; D call uncertain. The germline CDR1 and CDR2 sequences are SGDLS and YYNGEE. V lost 2 bases to trimming and J lost 0 bases, with 11 bases between them. The CDR3 length is 16 residues. The CDR3 here is CASSVGGLATNEKLFF. In DNA, the CDR3 is TGTGCCAGCAGCGTCGGAGGGCTCGCAACTAATGAAAAACTGTTTTTT.

The chain has TRBV3-1 (or the pseudogene TRBV3-2) and TRBJ2-1, with 9 bases that match TRBD2. CDR3 length: 15 amino acids. V trimming: 3 bases; J trimming: 6 bases; junction bases outside the gene matches: 6. Germline loops: CDR1 LGHDT, CDR2 YNNKEL (reference sequence). For the CDR3, the DNA is TGTGCCAGCAGCCATGCTGCGGGGGGGGTCAATGAGCAGTTCTTC. Its protein is CASSHAAGGVNEQFF.

The chain links TRBV18 to TRBJ2-4; D possibly corresponds to TRBD1 (6 bases). V shed 0 bases and J shed 4 bases, with 13 bases lying between them. The CDR3 covers 16 residues. The germline V gene has CDR1 KGHSH and CDR2 LQKENI. This CDR3 reads CASSPPTLGQKNIQYF. Written as DNA, the CDR3 is TGTGCCAGCTCACCACCTACACTAGGACAGAAAAACATTCAGTACTTC.

The rearrangement links TRBV7-9 to TRBJ1-2; 9 bases match TRBD1. CDR1 and CDR2 (germline): SEHNR, FQNEAQ (reference sequence). With V trimmed by 1 base and J by 12 bases, 6 bases remained unmatched. The CDR3 contains 13 residues. Written as DNA, the CDR3 is TGTGCCAGCAGCTTAGGGGACAGGGCAAGGGACACCTTC. Its protein product is CASSLGDRARDTF.

The rearrangement uses TRBV18 and TRBJ1-1; D perhaps matches TRBD1 (5 bases). V was clipped by 8 bases and J by 3 bases, with 19 bases between them. The CDR3 runs to 15 residues. Germline assignment: CDR1 KGHSH and CDR2 LQKENI. The CDR3 sequence: CASSAPGRADTEAFF. For the CDR3, the DNA is TGTGCCAGCAGCGCACCAGGGAGGGCGGACACTGAAGCTTTCTTT.

V is TRBV5-1 and J is TRBJ1-1; 7 bases map to TRBD1. V shed 1 base and J 5 bases; nucleotides not matched to a gene: 8. The CDR3 length is 15 residues. Germline values: CDR1 SGHRS, CDR2 YFSETQ. CDR3 protein: CASSLSYRGETEAFF. As DNA, the CDR3 is TGCGCCAGCAGCTTGTCATACAGGGGAGAGACTGAAGCTTTCTTT.

V is TRBV12-2 and J is TRBJ1-4; TRBD1, the table's D call, was not compared with the DNA. TRBV12-2 is shown as a pseudogene. This CDR3 has 18 residues. The CDR3 DNA sequence: TGTGCAAGTCGTTTAGGGGTCCAGGTCCCAGCACTGAATGAAAAACTGTTTTTT. Residues: CASRLGVQVPALNEKLFF.

V usage is TRBV20-1 and J usage is TRBJ2-3; a possible D gene is TRBD1 (5 bases). The germline gives CDR1 DFQATT, CDR2 SNEGSKA (reference sequence). Deletions cut 3 bases from V and 0 bases from J, with 13 bases between. The length of the CDR3 is 15 residues. CDR3 sequence (DNA): TGCAGTGCTAGTCATCGGCAGGGAAGCACAGATACGCAGTATTTT. Translation gives CSASHRQGSTDTQYF.

Here the CDR3 reads CATSDPGQGFNEQYF. The CDR3 nucleotides are TGTGCCACCAGTGACCCGGGACAGGGGTTCAACGAGCAGTACTTC. V gene TRBV24-1 combines with J gene TRBJ2-7, with TRBD1 identical over 10 bases. Trimming cost V 4 bases and J 5 bases; bases outside gene matches: 7. Germline-derived CDR1 and CDR2 are KGHDR and SFDVKD. The CDR3 runs to 15 residues.